This T cell receptor (beta chain) was identified in a study of shared clonotypes between healthy human individuals. Study outcomes and limitations: An anticipated effect of sequencing depth on clonotype sharing among donors was recognized.

Regarding this clone: The antigen remains unidentified.

PCR replicates performed on unsorted PBMC used around 0.3 ug DNA, roughly 27,000 T cell genomes. Authors' methods: As immunoSEQ supplied junction-only sequences (without quality scores), filtering differed. Assay: immunoSEQ multiplex PCR; the TCRdb copy retains only in-frame clones and omits some. V, J and clone size were drawn from that table, and D and trimming were deduced from the DNA. The sample has hundreds of thousands of clones, around 81% seen once; the top ten hold about 12%. Genomic DNA of unsorted samples came from some 91 million PBMCs. Trimming cost V 0 bases and J 2 bases, with 8 bases left between them. The CDR3 length is 15 residues. The germline CDR1 and CDR2 sequences are LNHDA and SQIVND (reference sequence).

The J gene is TRBJ1-3, the V gene TRBV19; D not certain. The sequenced material came from PBMCs. This TCR came from a woman in her thirties or forties in good health. Some clones in this sample may be carry-over from other donors' samples. The CDR3 DNA reads as TGTGCCAGTAGTATAGATCGGGGAACTGGAAACACCATATATTTT. Its protein is CASSIDRGTGNTIYF.